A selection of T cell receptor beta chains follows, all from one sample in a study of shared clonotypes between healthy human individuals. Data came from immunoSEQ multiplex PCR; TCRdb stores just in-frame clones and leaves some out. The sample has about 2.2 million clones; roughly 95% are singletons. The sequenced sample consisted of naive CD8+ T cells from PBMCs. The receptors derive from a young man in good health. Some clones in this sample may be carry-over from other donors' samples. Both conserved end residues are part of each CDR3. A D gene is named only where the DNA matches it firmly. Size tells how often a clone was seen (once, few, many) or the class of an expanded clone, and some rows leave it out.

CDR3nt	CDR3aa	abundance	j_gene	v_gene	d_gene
TGTGCCAGCAGTTTTGGCTGGTGGGAACAGCCCCAGCATTTT	CASSFGWWEQPQHF	NA	TRBJ1-5	TRBV27	NA
TGTGCCAGCAGCATCGGGACAGGGGGGGGTGAGACCCAGTACTTC	CASSIGTGGGETQYF	once	TRBJ2-5	TRBV21-1	NA
TGTGCCATCAGTTACCGCACTAGCGGAGCTAGCACAGATACGCAGTATTTT	CAISYRTSGASTDTQYF	NA	TRBJ2-3	TRBV10-3	TRBD2
TGTGCCAGCAGCGAGAATGAAAAACTGTTTTTT	CASSENEKLFF	NA	TRBJ1-4	TRBV7-9	NA
TGTGCCAGTAGCCCCGGGCAGGTAGGCTACGAGCAGTACTTC	CASSPGQVGYEQYF	NA	TRBJ2-7	TRBV19	NA
TGTGCCAGCAGTTTACCCCCGGGACTAGCATTTGATGAGCAGTTCTTC	CASSLPPGLAFDEQFF	NA	TRBJ2-1	TRBV28	TRBD2
TGTGCCAGCCTCGGCAGGGGCGCGGGTCAGCCCCAGCATTTT	CASLGRGAGQPQHF	NA	TRBJ1-5	TRBV28	NA
TGTGCCAGCAGTCCTAACCCCGGAGGTCCCCAAGAGACCCAGTACTTC	CASSPNPGGPQETQYF	once	TRBJ2-5	TRBV27	NA
TGCGCCAGCAGCCAATTTATCGGAGGTGCCAAAAACATTCAGTACTTC	CASSQFIGGAKNIQYF	NA	TRBJ2-4	TRBV4-1	NA
TGTGCCTGGAGTGTATTGGGGCTTGAGACCCAGTACTTC	CAWSVLGLETQYF	NA	TRBJ2-5	TRBV30	NA
TGTGCCAGCAGCCGACACGGTGGGACTACCGCGTACGAGCAGTACTTC	CASSRHGGTTAYEQYF	NA	TRBJ2-7	TRBV11-2	TRBD2
TGTGCCAGCAGCTTATATGGCGGGGGTTACAATGAGCAGTTCTTC	CASSLYGGGYNEQFF	NA	TRBJ2-1	TRBV7-3	TRBD2
TGTGCCAGTAGTATAGTGGAGAGCTCCTACAATGAGCAGTTCTTC	CASSIVESSYNEQFF	NA	TRBJ2-1	TRBV19	NA
TGCAGCGTCATTTACAGGGGTGAAAACACCATATATTTT	CSVIYRGENTIYF	NA	TRBJ1-3	TRBV29-1	TRBD1
TGTGCCAGCAGCGCCCGGGACCCCGTAACTAACTATGGCTACACCTTC	CASSARDPVTNYGYTF	once	TRBJ1-2	TRBV9	NA
TGTGCCAGTGAGGGGGGCACCGGGGAGCTGTTTTTT	CASEGGTGELFF	few	TRBJ2-2	TRBV6-5	NA
TGTGCCAGCAGGGGACAGGGGGCCGGCACCGGGGAGCTGTTTTTT	CASRGQGAGTGELFF	NA	TRBJ2-2	TRBV27	TRBD1
TGCGCCAGCAGCCGGTTGACAGGGCTGAATGAAAAACTGTTTTTT	CASSRLTGLNEKLFF	NA	TRBJ1-4	TRBV4-3	TRBD1
TGTGCCAGCACCCTGGGGACAGCGAACACCGGGGAGCTGTTTTTT	CASTLGTANTGELFF	NA	TRBJ2-2	TRBV7-9	TRBD1
TGTGCCAGCAGTGAACTGGCTAGCGGGAGTCCCCCTTACAATGAGCAGTTCTTC	CASSELASGSPPYNEQFF	NA	TRBJ2-1	TRBV2	TRBD2
TGCGCCAGCAGCTTGGGGACAGGGGATGTAAATGAAAAACTGTTTTTT	CASSLGTGDVNEKLFF	NA	TRBJ1-4	TRBV5-1	TRBD1
TGTGCCGAACAGGGGGGCGGCTACACCTTC	CAEQGGGYTF	NA	TRBJ1-2	TRBV2	TRBD1
TGTGCCAGCAGCCACAGGGGAATCCCCACCTACGAGCAGTACTTC	CASSHRGIPTYEQYF	NA	TRBJ2-7	TRBV14	NA
TGTGCCAGCAGCGCGGGACTTACGAACACTGAAGCTTTCTTT	CASSAGLTNTEAFF	NA	TRBJ1-1	TRBV9	NA
TGTGCCATCCCTAGGGCTCACCTAGCCAAAAACATTCAGTACTTC	CAIPRAHLAKNIQYF	NA	TRBJ2-4	TRBV6-5	NA
TGCGCCAGCAGTGATGAGCCCTACAATGAGCAGTTCTTC	CASSDEPYNEQFF	NA	TRBJ2-1	TRBV10-2	NA
TGTGCCAGTAGTATATCTGGACTCCCCGAGCAGTACTTC	CASSISGLPEQYF	NA	TRBJ2-7	TRBV19	NA
TGTGCCAGTAAACATACAGGGGAGGGTTACGAGCAGTACTTC	CASKHTGEGYEQYF	NA	TRBJ2-7	TRBV19	NA
TGTGCCAGCAGCCCAACGGACAGGATGAGTGGCTACACCTTC	CASSPTDRMSGYTF	NA	TRBJ1-2	TRBV7-2	TRBD1
TGTGCCAGCAGTTTGGGGGGGCCGCCCTTGGGCGAGCAGTACTTC	CASSLGGPPLGEQYF	NA	TRBJ2-7	TRBV28	NA
TGTGCCAGCAGCCCCAGGGGGGGGAACGGGAACACTGAAGCTTTCTTT	CASSPRGGNGNTEAFF	NA	TRBJ1-1	TRBV13	TRBD1
TGTGCCAGCAGCTTCTTTGGGGCGACCTACGAGCAGTACTTC	CASSFFGATYEQYF	NA	TRBJ2-7	TRBV7-8	NA
TGTGCCAGCAGTGAAGTCTGGGGCCAGAGCAATCAGCCCCAGCATTTT	CASSEVWGQSNQPQHF	few	TRBJ1-5	TRBV6-1	NA
TGTGCCAGCAGCCCGTCGAGCGGCACCTACAATGAGCAGTTCTTC	CASSPSSGTYNEQFF	NA	TRBJ2-1	TRBV27	NA
TGCAGTGTCGACGGATACACTGAAGCTTTCTTT	CSVDGYTEAFF	NA	TRBJ1-1	TRBV20-1	NA
TGTGCCAGCAGTGAGCGGGGGCCGGTCTACGAGCAGTACTTC	CASSERGPVYEQYF	NA	TRBJ2-7	TRBV2	NA
TGTGCCAGTAGTATACGGGACAGACCAGCGAACACTGAAGCTTTCTTT	CASSIRDRPANTEAFF	NA	TRBJ1-1	TRBV19	TRBD1
TGTGCCAGCAGCGCTACAGGGGTCTTAGCCAAAAACATTCAGTACTTC	CASSATGVLAKNIQYF	NA	TRBJ2-4	TRBV11-3	TRBD1
TGTGCCACCAGCAAGGTCAGGGACGATGAAAAACTGTTTTTT	CATSKVRDDEKLFF	NA	TRBJ1-4	TRBV15	NA
TGTGCCAGCGGGATAGGACAGAACACTGAAGCTTTCTTT	CASGIGQNTEAFF	NA	TRBJ1-1	TRBV6-6	NA
TGTGCCAGCAGCTTAGTAACTAGCGGGAGGTTAGGGCAGTTCTTC	CASSLVTSGRLGQFF	NA	TRBJ2-1	TRBV7-2	TRBD2
TGTGCCAGCAGTCCAACAGGGACGCTCGGCTACACCTTC	CASSPTGTLGYTF	few	TRBJ1-2	TRBV27	NA
TGCGCCAGCAGAGGACCTACCTCGAGCGAGCAGTACTTC	CASRGPTSSEQYF	once	TRBJ2-7	TRBV5-1	NA
TGTGCCAGCAGTTACCCCGGAGCCCAGCATTTT	CASSYPGAQHF	NA	TRBJ1-5	TRBV6-6	NA
TGTGCCAGCAGTGACAGGGCCTGGGAGACCCAGTACTTC	CASSDRAWETQYF	NA	TRBJ2-5	TRBV27	TRBD1
TGTGCCAGCAGCTCCGGGACAGGGGCCCACGAGCAGTACTTC	CASSSGTGAHEQYF	NA	TRBJ2-7	TRBV9	TRBD1
TGTGCCAGCAGTTTGTCCCGTACAACCCAAGAGACCCAGTACTTC	CASSLSRTTQETQYF	NA	TRBJ2-5	TRBV28	NA
TGTGCCACCGAGACTAGCGGTACGAGCTCCTACAATGAGCAGTTCTTC	CATETSGTSSYNEQFF	NA	TRBJ2-1	TRBV6-6	TRBD2
TGTGCCAGCAGCGGATGGTGGGAGGGGGATCAGCCCCAGCATTTT	CASSGWWEGDQPQHF	few	TRBJ1-5	TRBV7-9	NA
TGTGCCAGCAGCGCGGGACTCTACGAGCAGTACTTC	CASSAGLYEQYF	NA	TRBJ2-7	TRBV7-7	NA
TGTGCCAGCAGTTTAGACCGTCTTTTCCACTTT	CASSLDRLFHF	once	TRBJ1-6	TRBV28	NA
TGTGCCAGTAGTATCTTCGTTGCCCCGTCTTACAATGAGCAGTTCTTC	CASSIFVAPSYNEQFF	NA	TRBJ2-1	TRBV19	NA
TGTGCCAGCAGTCCCTCGACGGGCGAGCAAAATCAGCCCCAGCATTTT	CASSPSTGEQNQPQHF	NA	TRBJ1-5	TRBV27	NA
TGCGGCGCGAGAGGGGTCCACGAGCAGTACTTC	CGARGVHEQYF	NA	TRBJ2-7	TRBV29-1	NA
TGCGCCAGCAGCCACCCCGGACAAGCGTATGGCTACACCTTC	CASSHPGQAYGYTF	NA	TRBJ1-2	TRBV4-1	NA
TGTGCCAGCAGCCTCCGGGACAGGGGCTTATACGAGCAGTACTTC	CASSLRDRGLYEQYF	NA	TRBJ2-7	TRBV27	TRBD1
TGTGCCAGTAGTTCCACCAGGGCTTTTGGGGAGACCCAGTACTTC	CASSSTRAFGETQYF	NA	TRBJ2-5	TRBV19	NA
TGTGCCAGCAGCCCAGGGGGGAACTACGAGCAGTACTTC	CASSPGGNYEQYF	NA	TRBJ2-7	TRBV27	NA